This T cell receptor (beta chain) came from a study of Ad26.COV2.S vaccination and SARS-CoV-2 variants. Clones were read by immunoSEQ multiplex PCR, and TCRdb kept only the in-frame ones, dropping some. The repertoire has roughly 350,000 clones, about 89% of them found once; the top ten carry roughly 4.8%. Sample treatment: 15 to 20 received Ad26.COV2.S at low or high dose, single or two shots; five or six received placebo; per-sample allocation not given. The samples were gathered on day 63 after the first injection of vaccine or placebo. On this clone itself: As yet, its antigen is unknown.

Study-wide results and caveats: Possibly, TCR breadth and depth analyses underestimated total T cell responses.

The germline CDR1 and CDR2 sequences are SGHVS and FQNEAQ. V was trimmed by 0 bases and J by 5 bases, leaving 14 bases between them. This CDR3 has 16 amino acids. This chain links TRBV7-8 with TRBJ2-1; D may be TRBD2 (6 bases). The material was peripheral blood, obtained in a trial of Ad26.COV2.S vaccine versus placebo. This TCR derives from a person aged 18-60 years who received the Ad26.COV2.S COVID-19 vaccine or a placebo. DNA of the CDR3: TGTGCCAGCAGCTTAGCGGATCTAGCGCCCCACAATGAGCAGTTCTTC. It encodes CASSLADLAPHNEQFF.